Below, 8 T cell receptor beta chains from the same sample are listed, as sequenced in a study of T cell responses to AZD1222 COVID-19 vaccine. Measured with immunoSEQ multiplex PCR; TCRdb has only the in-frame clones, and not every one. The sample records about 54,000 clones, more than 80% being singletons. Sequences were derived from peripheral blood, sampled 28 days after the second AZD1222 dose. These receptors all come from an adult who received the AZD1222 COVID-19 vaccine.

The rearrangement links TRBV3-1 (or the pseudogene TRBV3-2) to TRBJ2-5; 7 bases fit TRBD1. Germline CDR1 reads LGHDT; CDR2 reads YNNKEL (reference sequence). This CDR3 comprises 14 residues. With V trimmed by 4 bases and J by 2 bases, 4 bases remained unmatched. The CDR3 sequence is CASSLPGQQETQYF. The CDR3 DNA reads TGTGCCAGCAGCCTCCCGGGACAGCAAGAGACCCAGTACTTC.

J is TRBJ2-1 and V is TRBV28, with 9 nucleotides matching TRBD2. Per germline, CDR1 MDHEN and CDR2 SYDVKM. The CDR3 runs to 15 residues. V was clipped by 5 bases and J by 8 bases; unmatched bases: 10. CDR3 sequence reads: CASSIGGSGSHEQFF. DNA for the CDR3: TGTGCCAGCAGTATAGGGGGTAGCGGGAGCCATGAGCAGTTCTTC.

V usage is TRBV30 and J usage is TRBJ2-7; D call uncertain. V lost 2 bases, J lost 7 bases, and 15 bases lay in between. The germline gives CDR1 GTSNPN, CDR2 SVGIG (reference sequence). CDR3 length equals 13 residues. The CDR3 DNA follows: TGTGCCTGGAGTAATAGGGCTAAGGTTGAGCAGTACTTC. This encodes CAWSNRAKVEQYF. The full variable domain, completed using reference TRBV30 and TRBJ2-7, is SQTIHQWPATLVQPVGSPLSLECTVEGTSNPNLYWYRQAAGRGLQLLFYSVGIGQISSEVPQNLSASRPQDRQFILSSKKLLLSDSGFYLCAWSNRAKVEQYFGPGTRLTVT.

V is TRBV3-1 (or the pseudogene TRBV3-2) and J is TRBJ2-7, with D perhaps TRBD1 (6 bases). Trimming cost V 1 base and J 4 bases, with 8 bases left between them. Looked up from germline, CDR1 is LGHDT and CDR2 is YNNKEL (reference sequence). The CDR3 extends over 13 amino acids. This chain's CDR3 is CASSQATGYEQYF. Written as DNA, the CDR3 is TGTGCCAGCAGCCAAGCAACAGGGTACGAGCAGTACTTC.

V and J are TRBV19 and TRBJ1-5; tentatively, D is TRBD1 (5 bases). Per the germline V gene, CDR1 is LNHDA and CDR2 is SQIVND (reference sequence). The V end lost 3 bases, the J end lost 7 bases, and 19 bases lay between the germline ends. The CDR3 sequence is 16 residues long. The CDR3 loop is CASSIPGQGGRQPQHF. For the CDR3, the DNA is TGTGCCAGTAGTATCCCTGGGCAGGGTGGTAGGCAGCCCCAGCATTTT.

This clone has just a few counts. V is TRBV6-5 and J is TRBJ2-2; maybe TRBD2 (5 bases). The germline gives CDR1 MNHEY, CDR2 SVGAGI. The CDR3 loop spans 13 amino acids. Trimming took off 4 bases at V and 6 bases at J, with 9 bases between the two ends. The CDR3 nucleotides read TGTGCCAGCAGTTCCCGCGGGTCCGGGGAGCTGTTTTTT. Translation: CASSSRGSGELFF.

Here the CDR3 reads CASSLGTVHSYNEQFF. In DNA form, the CDR3 reads TGTGCCAGCAGCTTAGGGACTGTTCACTCCTACAATGAGCAGTTCTTC. V and J are TRBV11-2 and TRBJ2-1, with D maybe TRBD2 (5 bases). This CDR3 spans 16 amino acids. V shed 1 base and J shed 0 bases, with 10 bases lying between them. The germline V gene has CDR1 SGHAT and CDR2 FQNNGV.

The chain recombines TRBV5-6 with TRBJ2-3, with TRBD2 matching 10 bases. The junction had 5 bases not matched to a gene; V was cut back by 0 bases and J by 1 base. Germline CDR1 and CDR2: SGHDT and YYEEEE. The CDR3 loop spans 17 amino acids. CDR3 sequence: CASSLGLAGAGTDTQYF. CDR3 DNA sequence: TGTGCCAGCAGCTTGGGCCTAGCGGGAGCTGGCACAGATACGCAGTATTTT.